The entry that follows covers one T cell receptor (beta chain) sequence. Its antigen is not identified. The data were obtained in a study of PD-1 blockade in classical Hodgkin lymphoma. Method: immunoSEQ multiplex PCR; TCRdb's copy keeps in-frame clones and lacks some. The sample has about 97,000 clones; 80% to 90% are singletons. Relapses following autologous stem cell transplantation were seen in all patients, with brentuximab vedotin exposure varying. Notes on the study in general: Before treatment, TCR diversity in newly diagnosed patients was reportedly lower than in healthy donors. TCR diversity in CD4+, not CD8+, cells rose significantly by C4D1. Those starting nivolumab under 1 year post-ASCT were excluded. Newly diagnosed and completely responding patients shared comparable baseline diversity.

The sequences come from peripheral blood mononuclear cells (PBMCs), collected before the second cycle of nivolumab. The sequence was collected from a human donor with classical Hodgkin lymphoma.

In DNA form, the CDR3 reads TGTGCCAGCAGTGAGACGCCTCCGGGACAGGGAGCCTACGAGCAGTACTTC. It yields the protein CASSETPPGQGAYEQYF. The chain combines TRBV6-1 with TRBJ2-7, with TRBD1 identical over 9 bases. The CDR3 is 17 residues long. J gave up 2 bases and V 3 bases, and 11 bases lay outside the gene matches. Germline CDR1 and CDR2: MNHNS and SASEGT.